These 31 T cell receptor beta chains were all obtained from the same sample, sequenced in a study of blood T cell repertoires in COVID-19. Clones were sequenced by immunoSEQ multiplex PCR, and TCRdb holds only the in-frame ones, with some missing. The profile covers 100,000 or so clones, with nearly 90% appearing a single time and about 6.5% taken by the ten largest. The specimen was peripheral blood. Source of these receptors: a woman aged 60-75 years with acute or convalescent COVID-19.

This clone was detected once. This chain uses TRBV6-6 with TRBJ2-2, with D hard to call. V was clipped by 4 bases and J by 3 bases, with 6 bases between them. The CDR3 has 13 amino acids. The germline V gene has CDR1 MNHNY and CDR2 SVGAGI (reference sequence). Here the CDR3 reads CASSSQYTGELFF. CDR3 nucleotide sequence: TGTGCCAGCAGTTCCCAATACACCGGGGAGCTGTTTTTT.

The CDR3 DNA follows: TGTGCCAGCAGCGTAAGGTGCCTAGCTCCCAGCGAGCAGTACGTC. This translates into CASSVRCLAPSEQYV. The genes are TRBV9 and TRBJ2-7; D possibly corresponds to TRBD2 (5 bases). There are 15 residues in the CDR3. Trimming took 1 base from V and 6 from J, leaving 17 bases between them. In germline, CDR1 is SGDLS, CDR2 YYNGEE.

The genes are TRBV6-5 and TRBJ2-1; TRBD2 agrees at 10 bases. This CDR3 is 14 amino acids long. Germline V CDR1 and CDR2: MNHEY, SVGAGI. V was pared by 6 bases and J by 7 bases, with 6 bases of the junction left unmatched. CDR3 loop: CASRLSGRWNEQFF. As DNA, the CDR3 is TGTGCCAGCAGACTTAGCGGGAGGTGGAATGAGCAGTTCTTC.

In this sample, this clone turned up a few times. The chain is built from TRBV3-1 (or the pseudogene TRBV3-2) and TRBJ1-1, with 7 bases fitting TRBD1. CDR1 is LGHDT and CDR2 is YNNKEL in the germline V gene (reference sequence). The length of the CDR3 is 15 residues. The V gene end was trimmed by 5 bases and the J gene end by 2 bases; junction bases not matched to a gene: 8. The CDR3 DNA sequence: TGTGCCAGCAGCGGACGGGGACAGCTAAACACTGAAGCTTTCTTT. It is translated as CASSGRGQLNTEAFF.

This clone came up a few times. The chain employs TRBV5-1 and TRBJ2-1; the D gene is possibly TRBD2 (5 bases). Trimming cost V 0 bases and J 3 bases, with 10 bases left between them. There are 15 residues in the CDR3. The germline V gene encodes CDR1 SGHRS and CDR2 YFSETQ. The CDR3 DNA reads TGCGCCAGCAGCTTGGGGGGAGAGAACTACAATGAGCAGTTCTTC. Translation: CASSLGGENYNEQFF. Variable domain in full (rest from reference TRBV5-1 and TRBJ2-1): KAGVTQTPRYLIKTRGQQVTLSCSPISGHRSVSWYQQTPGQGLQFLFEYFSETQRNKGNFPGRFSGRQFSNSRSEMNVSTLELGDSALYLCASSLGGENYNEQFFGPGTRLTVL.

CDR3 DNA sequence: TGTGCCAGCAGCCCAGGACTAGCGGGAGGCGAGCAGTACGTC. Its translation: CASSPGLAGGEQYV. This rearrangement joins TRBV7-2 to TRBJ2-7, with 14 bases that match TRBD2. The V and J ends lost 5 bases and 6 bases, in that order; junction bases with no gene match: 3. Per germline, CDR1 SGHTA and CDR2 FQGNSA. This CDR3 comprises 14 residues.

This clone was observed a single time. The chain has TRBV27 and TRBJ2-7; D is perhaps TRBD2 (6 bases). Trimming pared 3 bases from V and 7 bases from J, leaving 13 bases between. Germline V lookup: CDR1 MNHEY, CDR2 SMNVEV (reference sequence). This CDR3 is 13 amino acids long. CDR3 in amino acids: CASSFGSRSEQYF. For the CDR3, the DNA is TGTGCCAGCAGTTTCGGGAGTAGGAGTGAGCAGTACTTC.

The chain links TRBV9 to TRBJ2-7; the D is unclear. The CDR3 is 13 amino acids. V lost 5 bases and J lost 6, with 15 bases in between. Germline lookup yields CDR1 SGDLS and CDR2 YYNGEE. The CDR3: CASSRSLVSEQYF. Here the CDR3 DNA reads TGTGCCAGCAGTCGTAGTTTGGTATCCGAGCAGTACTTC.

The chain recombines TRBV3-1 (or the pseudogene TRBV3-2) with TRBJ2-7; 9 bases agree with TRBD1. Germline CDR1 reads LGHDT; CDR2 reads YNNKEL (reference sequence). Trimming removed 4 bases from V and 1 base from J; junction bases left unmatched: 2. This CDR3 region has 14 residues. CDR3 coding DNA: TGTGCCAGCAGCCGGGGACAGGGATCCTACGAGCAGTACTTC. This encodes CASSRGQGSYEQYF.

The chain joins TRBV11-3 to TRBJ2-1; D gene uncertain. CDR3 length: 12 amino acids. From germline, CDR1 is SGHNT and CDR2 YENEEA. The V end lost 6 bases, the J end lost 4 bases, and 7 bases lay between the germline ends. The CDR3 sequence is CASSQVYNEQFF. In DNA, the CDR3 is TGTGCCAGCAGTCAGGTTTACAATGAGCAGTTCTTC. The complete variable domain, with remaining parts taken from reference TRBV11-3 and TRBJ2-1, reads EAGVVQSPRYKIIEKKQPVAFWCNPISGHNTLYWYLQNLGQGPELLIRYENEEAVDDSQLPKDRFSAERLKGVDSTLKIQPAELGDSAVYLCASSQVYNEQFFGPGTRLTVL.

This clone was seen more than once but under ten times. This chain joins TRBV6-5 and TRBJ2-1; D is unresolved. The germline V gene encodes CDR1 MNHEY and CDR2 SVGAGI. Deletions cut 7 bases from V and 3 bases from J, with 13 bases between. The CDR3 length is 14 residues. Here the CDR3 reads CASMADAGYNEQFF. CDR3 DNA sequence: TGTGCCAGCATGGCGGATGCCGGCTACAATGAGCAGTTCTTC.

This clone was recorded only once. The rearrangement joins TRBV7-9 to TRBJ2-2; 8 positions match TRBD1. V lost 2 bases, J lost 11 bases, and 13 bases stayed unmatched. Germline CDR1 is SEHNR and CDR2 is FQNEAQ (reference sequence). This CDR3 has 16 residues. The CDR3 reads CASSLRVDRGPDELFF. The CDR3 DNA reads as TGTGCCAGCAGCTTAAGGGTCGACAGGGGCCCGGATGAGCTGTTTTTT.

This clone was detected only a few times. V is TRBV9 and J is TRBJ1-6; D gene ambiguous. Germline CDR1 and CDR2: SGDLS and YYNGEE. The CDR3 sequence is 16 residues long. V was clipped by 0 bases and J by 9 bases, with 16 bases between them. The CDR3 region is CASSVDQREGFSPLHF. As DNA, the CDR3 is TGTGCCAGCAGCGTAGATCAGAGGGAGGGCTTTTCACCCCTCCACTTT.

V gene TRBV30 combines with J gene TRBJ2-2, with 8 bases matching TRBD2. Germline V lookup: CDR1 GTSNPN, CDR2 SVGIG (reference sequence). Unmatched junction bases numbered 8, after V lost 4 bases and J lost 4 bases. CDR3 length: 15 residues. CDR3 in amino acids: CAWNLAGAGTGELFF. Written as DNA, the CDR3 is TGTGCCTGGAACCTAGCGGGTGCAGGCACCGGGGAGCTGTTTTTT.

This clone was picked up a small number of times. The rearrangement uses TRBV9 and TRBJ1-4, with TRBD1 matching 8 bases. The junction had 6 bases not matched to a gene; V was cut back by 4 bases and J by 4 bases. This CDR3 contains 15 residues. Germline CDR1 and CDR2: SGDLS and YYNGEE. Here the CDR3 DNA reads TGTGCCAGCAGCCCCCAGGGGGCCCTTAATGAAAAACTGTTTTTT. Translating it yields CASSPQGALNEKLFF.

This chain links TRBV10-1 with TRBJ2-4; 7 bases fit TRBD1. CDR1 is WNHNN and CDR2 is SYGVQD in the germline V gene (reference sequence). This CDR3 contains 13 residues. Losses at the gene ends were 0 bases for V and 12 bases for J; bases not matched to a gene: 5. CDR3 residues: CASSESKTGSQYF. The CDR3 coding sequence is TGCGCCAGCAGTGAGTCCAAGACAGGGAGTCAGTACTTC.

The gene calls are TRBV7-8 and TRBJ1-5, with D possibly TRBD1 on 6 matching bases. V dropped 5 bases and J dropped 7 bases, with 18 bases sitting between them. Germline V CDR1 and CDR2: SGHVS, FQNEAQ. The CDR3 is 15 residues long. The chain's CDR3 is CASSPRDIGKQPQHF. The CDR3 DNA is TGTGCCAGCAGCCCCCGGGACATTGGTAAGCAGCCCCAGCATTTT.

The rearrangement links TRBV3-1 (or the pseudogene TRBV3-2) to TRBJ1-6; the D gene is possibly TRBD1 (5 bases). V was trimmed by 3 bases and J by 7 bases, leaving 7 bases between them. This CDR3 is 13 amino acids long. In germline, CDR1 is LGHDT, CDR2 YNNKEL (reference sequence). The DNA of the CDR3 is TGTGCCAGCAGCCAGGGGGGAAATTCACCCCTCCACTTT. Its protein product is CASSQGGNSPLHF.

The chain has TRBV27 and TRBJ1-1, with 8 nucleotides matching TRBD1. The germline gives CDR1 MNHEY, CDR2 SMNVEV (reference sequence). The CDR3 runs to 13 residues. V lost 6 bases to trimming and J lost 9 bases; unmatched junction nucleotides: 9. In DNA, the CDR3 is TGTGCCAGCAGGTGGGGACAGGCGGGAAAAGCTTTCTTT. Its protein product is CASRWGQAGKAFF.

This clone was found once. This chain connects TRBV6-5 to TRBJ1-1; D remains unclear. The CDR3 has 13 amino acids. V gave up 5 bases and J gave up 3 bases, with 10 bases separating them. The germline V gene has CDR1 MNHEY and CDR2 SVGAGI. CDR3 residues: CASSLEQYTEAFF. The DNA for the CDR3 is TGTGCCAGCAGTCTCGAACAGTACACTGAAGCTTTCTTT.

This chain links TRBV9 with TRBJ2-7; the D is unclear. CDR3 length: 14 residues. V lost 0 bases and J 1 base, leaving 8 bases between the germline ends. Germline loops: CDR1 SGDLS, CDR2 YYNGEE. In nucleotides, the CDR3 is TGTGCCAGCAGCGTAGGCGGAGATTCCTACGAGCAGTACTTC. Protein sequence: CASSVGGDSYEQYF.

This CDR3 reads CASTEQAGVGDTQYF. CDR3 in DNA: TGTGCCAGCACAGAACAGGCGGGAGTTGGAGATACGCAGTATTTT. V is TRBV2 and J is TRBJ2-3; 7 bases map to TRBD2. Unmatched junction bases numbered 12, after V lost 7 bases and J lost 5 bases. Germline CDR1 and CDR2: SNHLY and FYNNEI. There are 15 residues in the CDR3.

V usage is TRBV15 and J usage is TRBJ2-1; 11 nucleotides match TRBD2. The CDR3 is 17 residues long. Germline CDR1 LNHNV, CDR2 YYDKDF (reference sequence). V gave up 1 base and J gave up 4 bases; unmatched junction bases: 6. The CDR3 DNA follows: TGTGCCACCAGCAGAGCGGGTAGCGGGAGGGGATACAATGAGCAGTTCTTC. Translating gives CATSRAGSGRGYNEQFF.

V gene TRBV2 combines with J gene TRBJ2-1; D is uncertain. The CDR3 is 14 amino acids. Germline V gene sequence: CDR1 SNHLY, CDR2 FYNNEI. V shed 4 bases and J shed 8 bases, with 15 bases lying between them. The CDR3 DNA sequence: TGTGCCAGCAGTGTTGTATGGAGTGGCGATGAGCAGTTCTTC. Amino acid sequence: CASSVVWSGDEQFF.

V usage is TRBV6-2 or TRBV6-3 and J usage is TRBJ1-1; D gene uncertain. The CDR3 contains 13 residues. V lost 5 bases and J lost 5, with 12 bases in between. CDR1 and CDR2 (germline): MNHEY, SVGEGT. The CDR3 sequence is CASSPYMVTEAFF. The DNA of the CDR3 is TGTGCCAGCAGTCCCTATATGGTAACTGAAGCTTTCTTT.

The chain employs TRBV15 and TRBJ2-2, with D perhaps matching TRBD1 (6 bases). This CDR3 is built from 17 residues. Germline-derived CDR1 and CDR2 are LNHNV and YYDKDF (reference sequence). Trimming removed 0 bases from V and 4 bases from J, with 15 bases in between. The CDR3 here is CATSRDVRTALTGELFF. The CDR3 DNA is TGTGCCACCAGCAGAGATGTCAGGACAGCCCTCACCGGGGAGCTGTTTTTT. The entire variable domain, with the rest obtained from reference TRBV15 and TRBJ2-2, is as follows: DAMVIQNPRYQVTQFGKPVTLSCSQTLNHNVMYWYQQKSSQAPKLLFHYYDKDFNNEADTPDNFQSRRPNTSFCFLDIRSPGLGDTAMYLCATSRDVRTALTGELFFGEGSRLTVL.

The CDR3: CASNTGGAGYGYTF. CDR3 bases: TGTGCCAGTAATACAGGGGGCGCAGGCTATGGCTACACCTTC. The chain combines TRBV19 with TRBJ1-2; 9 bases map to TRBD1. The CDR3 sequence is 14 residues long. Germline CDR1 and CDR2: LNHDA and SQIVND (reference sequence). The V and J ends lost 7 bases and 4 bases, in that order; junction bases with no gene match: 7.

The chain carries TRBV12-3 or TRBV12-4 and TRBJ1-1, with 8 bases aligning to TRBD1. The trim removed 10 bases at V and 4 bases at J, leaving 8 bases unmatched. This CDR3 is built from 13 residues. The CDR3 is CAITGQGGTEAFF. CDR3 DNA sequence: TGTGCCATCACCGGACAGGGCGGCACTGAAGCTTTCTTT.

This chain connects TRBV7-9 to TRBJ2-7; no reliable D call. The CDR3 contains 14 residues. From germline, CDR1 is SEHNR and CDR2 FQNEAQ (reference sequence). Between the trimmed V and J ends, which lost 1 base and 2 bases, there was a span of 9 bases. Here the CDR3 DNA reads TGTGCCAGCAGCTTAGGAAACAGTCCCTACGAGCAGTACTTC. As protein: CASSLGNSPYEQYF.

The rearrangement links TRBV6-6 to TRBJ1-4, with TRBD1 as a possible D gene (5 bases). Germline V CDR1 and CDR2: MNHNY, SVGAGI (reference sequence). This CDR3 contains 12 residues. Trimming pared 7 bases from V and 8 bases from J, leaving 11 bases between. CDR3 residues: CASTSGNEKLFF. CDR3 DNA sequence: TGTGCCAGCACCTCAGGGAACGAAAAACTGTTTTTT.

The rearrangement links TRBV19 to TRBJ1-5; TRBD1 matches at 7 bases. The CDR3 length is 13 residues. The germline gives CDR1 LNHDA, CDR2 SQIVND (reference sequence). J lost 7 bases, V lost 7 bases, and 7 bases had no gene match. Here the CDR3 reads CASTLTGAQPQHF. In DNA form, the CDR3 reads TGTGCCAGTACCTTAACAGGGGCGCAGCCCCAGCATTTT.